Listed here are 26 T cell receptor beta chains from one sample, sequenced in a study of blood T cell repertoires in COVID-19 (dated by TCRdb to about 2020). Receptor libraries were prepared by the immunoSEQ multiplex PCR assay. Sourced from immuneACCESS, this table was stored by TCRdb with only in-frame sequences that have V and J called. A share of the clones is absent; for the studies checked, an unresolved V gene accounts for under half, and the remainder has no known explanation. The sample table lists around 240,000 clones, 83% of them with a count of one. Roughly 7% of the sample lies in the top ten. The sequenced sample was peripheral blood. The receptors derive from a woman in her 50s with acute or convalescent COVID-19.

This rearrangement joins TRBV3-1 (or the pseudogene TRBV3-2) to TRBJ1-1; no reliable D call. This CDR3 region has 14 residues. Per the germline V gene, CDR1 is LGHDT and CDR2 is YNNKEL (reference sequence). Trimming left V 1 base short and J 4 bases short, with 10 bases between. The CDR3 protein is CASSQASRSTEAFF. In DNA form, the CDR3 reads TGTGCCAGCAGCCAAGCAAGTCGTAGCACTGAAGCTTTCTTT.

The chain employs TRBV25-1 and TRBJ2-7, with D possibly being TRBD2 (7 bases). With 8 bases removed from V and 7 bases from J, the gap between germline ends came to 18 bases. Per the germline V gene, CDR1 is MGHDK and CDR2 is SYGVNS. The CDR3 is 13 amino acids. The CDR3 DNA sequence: TGTGCCAGCCGTGCCGCGGGGGCGGGGGAGCAGTACTTC. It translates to CASRAAGAGEQYF.

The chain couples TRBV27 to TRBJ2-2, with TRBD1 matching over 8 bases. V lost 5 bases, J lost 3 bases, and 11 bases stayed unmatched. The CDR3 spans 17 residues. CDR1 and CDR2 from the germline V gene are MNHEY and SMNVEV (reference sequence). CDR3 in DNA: TGTGCCAGCAGTCCCGTCGCCAGGGGGCGTCACACCGGGGAGCTGTTTTTT. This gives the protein CASSPVARGRHTGELFF.

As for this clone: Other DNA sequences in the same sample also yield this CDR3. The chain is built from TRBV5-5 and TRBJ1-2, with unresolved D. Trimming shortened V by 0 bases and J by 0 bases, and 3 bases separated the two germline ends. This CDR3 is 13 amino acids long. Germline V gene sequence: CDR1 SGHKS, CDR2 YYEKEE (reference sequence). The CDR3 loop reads CASSLASNYGYTF. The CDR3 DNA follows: TGTGCCAGCAGCTTGGCCTCTAACTATGGCTACACCTTC.

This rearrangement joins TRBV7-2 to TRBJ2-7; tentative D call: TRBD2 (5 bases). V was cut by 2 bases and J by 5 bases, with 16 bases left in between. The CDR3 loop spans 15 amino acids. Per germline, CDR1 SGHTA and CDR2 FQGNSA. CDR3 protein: CASSLLSGILDEQYF. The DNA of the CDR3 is TGTGCCAGCAGCTTACTGTCGGGAATCTTAGACGAGCAGTACTTC.

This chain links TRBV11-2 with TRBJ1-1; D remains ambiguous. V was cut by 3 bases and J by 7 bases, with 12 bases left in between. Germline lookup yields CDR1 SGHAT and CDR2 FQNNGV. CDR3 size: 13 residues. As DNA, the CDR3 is TGTGCCAGCAGCTTTTCCCAAGCCAATGAAGCTTTCTTT. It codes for CASSFSQANEAFF. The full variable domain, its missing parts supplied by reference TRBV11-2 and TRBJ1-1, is EAGVAQSPRYKIIEKRQSVAFWCNPISGHATLYWYQQILGQGPKLLIQFQNNGVVDDSQLPKDRFSAERLKGVDSTLKIQPAKLEDSAVYLCASSFSQANEAFFGQGTRLTVV.

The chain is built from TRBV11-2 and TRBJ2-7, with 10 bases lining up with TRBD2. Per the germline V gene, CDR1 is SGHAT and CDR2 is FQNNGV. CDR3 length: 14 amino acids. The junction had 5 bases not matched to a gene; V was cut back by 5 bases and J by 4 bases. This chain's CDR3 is CASSPAGGPYEQYF. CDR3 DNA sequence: TGTGCCAGCAGCCCAGCGGGGGGGCCGTACGAGCAGTACTTC.

For the CDR3, the DNA is TGTGCCAGCAGCTCTAAAAGTGACTCCGGCTCTGGAAACACCATATATTTT. As protein: CASSSKSDSGSGNTIYF. J is TRBJ1-3 and V is TRBV5-4; D not certain. Trimming removed 3 bases at V and 0 bases at J, with 16 bases between. Germline lookup yields CDR1 SGHNT and CDR2 YYREEE (reference sequence). The CDR3 contains 17 residues.

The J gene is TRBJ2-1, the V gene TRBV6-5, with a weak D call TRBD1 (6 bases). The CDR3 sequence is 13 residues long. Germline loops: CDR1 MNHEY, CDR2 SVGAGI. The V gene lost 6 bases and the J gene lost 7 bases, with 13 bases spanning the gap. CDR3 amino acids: CASRQGWGNEQFF. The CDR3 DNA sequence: TGTGCCAGCAGACAGGGTTGGGGAAATGAGCAGTTCTTC.

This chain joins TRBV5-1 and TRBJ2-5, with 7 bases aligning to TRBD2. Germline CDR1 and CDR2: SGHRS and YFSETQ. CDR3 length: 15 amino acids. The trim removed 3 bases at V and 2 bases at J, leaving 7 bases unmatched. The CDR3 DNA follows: TGCGCCAGCAGCTACACCGGGACTACGCAAGAGACCCAGTACTTC. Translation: CASSYTGTTQETQYF. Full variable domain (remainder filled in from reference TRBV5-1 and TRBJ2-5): KAGVTQTPRYLIKTRGQQVTLSCSPISGHRSVSWYQQTPGQGLQFLFEYFSETQRNKGNFPGRFSGRQFSNSRSEMNVSTLELGDSALYLCASSYTGTTQETQYFGPGTRLLVL.

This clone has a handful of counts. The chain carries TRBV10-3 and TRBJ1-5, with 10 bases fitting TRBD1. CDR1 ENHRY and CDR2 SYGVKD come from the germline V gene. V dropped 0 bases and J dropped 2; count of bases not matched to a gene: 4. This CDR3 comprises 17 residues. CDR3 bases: TGTGCCATCAGTGAGTCTTGGGGGACAGGGGGCAATCAGCCCCAGCATTTT. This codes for CAISESWGTGGNQPQHF.

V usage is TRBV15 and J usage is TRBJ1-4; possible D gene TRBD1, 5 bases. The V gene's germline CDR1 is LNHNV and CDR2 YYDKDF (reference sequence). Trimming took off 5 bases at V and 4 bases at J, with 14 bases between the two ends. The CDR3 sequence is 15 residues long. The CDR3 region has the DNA TGTGCCACCAGCGAGGAGGGCCAGGGTAATGAAAAACTGTTTTTT. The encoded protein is CATSEEGQGNEKLFF.

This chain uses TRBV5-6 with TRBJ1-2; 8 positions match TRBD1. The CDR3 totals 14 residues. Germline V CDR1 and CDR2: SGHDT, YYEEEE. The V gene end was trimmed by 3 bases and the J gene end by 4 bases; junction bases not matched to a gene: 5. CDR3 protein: CASSSRDRSYGYTF. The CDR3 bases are TGTGCCAGCAGCTCCCGGGACAGGTCCTATGGCTACACCTTC.

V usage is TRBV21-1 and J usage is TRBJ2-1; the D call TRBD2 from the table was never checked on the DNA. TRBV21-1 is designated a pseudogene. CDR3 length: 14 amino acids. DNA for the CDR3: TGTGCCAGCAGCAAAGGGGGCGGGATCAATGAGCAGTTCTTC. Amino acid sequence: CASSKGGGINEQFF.

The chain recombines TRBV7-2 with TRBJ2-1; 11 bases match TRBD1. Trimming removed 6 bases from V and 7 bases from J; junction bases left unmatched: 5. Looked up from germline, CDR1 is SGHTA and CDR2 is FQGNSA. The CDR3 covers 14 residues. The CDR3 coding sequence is TGTGCCAGCAGACAGGGACAGGGGGGGAATGAGCAGTTCTTC. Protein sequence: CASRQGQGGNEQFF.

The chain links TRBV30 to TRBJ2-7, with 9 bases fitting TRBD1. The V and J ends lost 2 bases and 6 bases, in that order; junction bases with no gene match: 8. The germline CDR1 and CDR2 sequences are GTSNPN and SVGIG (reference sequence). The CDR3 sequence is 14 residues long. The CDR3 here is CAWSLKGTGFEQYF. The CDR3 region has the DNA TGTGCCTGGAGTCTTAAGGGGACAGGGTTCGAGCAGTACTTC.

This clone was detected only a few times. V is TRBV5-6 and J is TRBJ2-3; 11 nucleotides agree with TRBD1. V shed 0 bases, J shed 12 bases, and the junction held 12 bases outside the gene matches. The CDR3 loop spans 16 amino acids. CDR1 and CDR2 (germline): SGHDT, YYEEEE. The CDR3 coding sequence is TGTGCCAGCAGCTTGGCTCCGGGACAGGGGGATCGGCGACAGTATTTT. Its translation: CASSLAPGQGDRRQYF. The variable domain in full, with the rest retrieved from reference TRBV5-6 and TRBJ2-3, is DAGVTQSPTHLIKTRGQQVTLRCSPKSGHDTVSWYQQALGQGPQFIFQYYEEEERQRGNFPDRFSGHQFPNYSSELNVNALLLGDSALYLCASSLAPGQGDRRQYFGPGTRLTVL.

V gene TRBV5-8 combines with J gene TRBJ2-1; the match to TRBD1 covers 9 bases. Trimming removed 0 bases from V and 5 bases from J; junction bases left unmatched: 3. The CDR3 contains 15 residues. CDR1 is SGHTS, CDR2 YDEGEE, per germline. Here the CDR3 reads CASSLGDREDNEQFF. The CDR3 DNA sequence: TGTGCCAGCAGCTTGGGGGACAGGGAGGACAATGAGCAGTTCTTC. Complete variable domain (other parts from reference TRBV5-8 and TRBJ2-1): EAGVTQSPTHLIKTRGQQATLRCSPISGHTSVYWYQQALGLGLQFLLWYDEGEERNRGNFPPRFSGRQFPNYSSELNVNALELEDSALYLCASSLGDREDNEQFFGPGTRLTVL.

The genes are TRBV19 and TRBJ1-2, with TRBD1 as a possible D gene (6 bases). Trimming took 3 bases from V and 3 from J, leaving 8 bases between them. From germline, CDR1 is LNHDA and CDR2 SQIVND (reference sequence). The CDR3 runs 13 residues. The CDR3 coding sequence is TGTGCCAGTAGTATTCCAGGGGACTATGGCTACACCTTC. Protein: CASSIPGDYGYTF. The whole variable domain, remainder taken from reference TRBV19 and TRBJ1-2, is DGGITQSPKYLFRKEGQNVTLSCEQNLNHDAMYWYRQDPGQGLRLIYYSQIVNDFQKGDIAEGYSVSREKKESFPLTVTSAQKNPTAFYLCASSIPGDYGYTFGSGTRLTVV.

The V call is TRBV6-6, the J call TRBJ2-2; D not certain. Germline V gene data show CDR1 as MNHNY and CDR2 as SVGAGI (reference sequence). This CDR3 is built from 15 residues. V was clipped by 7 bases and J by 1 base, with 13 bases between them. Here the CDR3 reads CASTGQALNTGELFF. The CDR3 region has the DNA TGTGCCAGCACCGGTCAGGCCCTGAACACCGGGGAGCTGTTTTTT.

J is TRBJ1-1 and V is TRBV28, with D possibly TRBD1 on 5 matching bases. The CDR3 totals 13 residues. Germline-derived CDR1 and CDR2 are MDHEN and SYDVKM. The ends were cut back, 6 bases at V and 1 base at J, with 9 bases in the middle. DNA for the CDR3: TGTGCCAGCAGACTGGGGGGGAACACTGAAGCTTTCTTT. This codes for CASRLGGNTEAFF.

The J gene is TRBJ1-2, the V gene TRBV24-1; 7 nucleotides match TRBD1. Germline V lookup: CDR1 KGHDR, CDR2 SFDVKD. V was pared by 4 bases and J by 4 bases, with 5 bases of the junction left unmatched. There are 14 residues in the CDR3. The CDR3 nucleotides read TGTGCCACCAGTGACACGACAGGGTCCTATGGCTACACCTTC. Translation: CATSDTTGSYGYTF.

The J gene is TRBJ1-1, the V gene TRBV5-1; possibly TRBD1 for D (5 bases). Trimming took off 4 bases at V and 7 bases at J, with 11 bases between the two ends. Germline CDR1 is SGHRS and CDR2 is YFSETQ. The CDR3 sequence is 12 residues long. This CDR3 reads CASSRTQGEAFF. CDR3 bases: TGCGCCAGCAGCCGTACTCAGGGTGAAGCTTTCTTT.

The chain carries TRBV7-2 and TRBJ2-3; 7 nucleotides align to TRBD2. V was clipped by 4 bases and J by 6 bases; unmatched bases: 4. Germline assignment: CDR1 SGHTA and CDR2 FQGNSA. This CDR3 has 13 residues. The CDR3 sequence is CASSSRGVDTQYF. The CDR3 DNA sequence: TGTGCCAGCAGCTCACGGGGGGTCGATACGCAGTATTTT.

Here the CDR3 reads CASSSYGTDYGYTF. For the CDR3, the DNA is TGCGCCAGCAGCTCGTACGGGACAGACTATGGCTACACCTTC. The chain combines TRBV5-1 with TRBJ1-2; 7 positions match TRBD1. Germline lookup yields CDR1 SGHRS and CDR2 YFSETQ. The CDR3 runs 14 residues. The trim removed 3 bases at V and 3 bases at J, leaving 5 bases unmatched.

In DNA, the CDR3 is TGCAGCCCTAAAGTGCCAGCTAGAGAAGCTAACTATGGCTACACCTTC. Translation: CSPKVPAREANYGYTF. This sequence joins TRBV29-1 and TRBJ1-2; D unresolved. The ends were cut back, 8 bases at V and 0 bases at J, with 22 bases in the middle. Germline lookup yields CDR1 SQVTM and CDR2 ANQGSEA. The CDR3 has 16 amino acids.